This TCR beta chain was sequenced for a study of blood T cell repertoires in COVID-19 (TCRdb year 2020). Background for the entire study: Samples covering the acute and convalescent phases of COVID-19 were provided by collaborators in the United States, Italy and Spain. The prospective study material was composed of cDNA or gDNA derived from T cells, B-cell-depleted T cells, or PBMCs. The repertoires were released in a freely available public database intended as a resource for research on the immune response to SARS-CoV-2. Samples were obtained from the ongoing ImmuneRACE study (first 160 participants) and from some 1,300 subjects provided by 6 global collaborators. Where HLA class I and class II types were available, the types were taken from metadata supplied by the sample provider, not from assay-based typing. Nearly every sample came with metadata listing a de-identified subject ID, COVID-19 status, age in years and sex. Subjects who had been exposed to COVID-19, were actively infected with it, or had recovered from it provided the deeply sampled blood TCRbeta repertoires that made up the dataset. The investigation overall reported the following: The amount of clinical and demographic metadata varied by source and participant and was provided uncurated.

TCRbeta CDR3 regions were amplified from genomic DNA using the immunoSEQ Assay, a bias-controlled multiplex PCR. As for the original processing: Within the assay, amplification of reference gene primers was used to estimate how many nucleated cells each sample contained. To quantify the absolute abundance of each unique TCRbeta CDR3 rearrangement, sequence reads were collapsed and filtered. For each sample, productive Simpson clonality was calculated by taking the square root of Simpson's diversity index across productive rearrangements. In its TCRdb copy, this immuneACCESS table keeps in-frame sequences only and misses some clones. Where compared with another copy, unresolved V genes explain less than half of these, and the others have no known cause. The D gene and trimming were derived from the DNA, and the V and J assignments and clone size from that table. Present in this sample are over 250,000 clones, around 85% of which were seen just once. Approximately 11% of the sample comes from the top ten.

For this clone: This clone's antigen is unknown. No much larger clone exists at a distance of one base, and base qualities are not known.

The collaborating institutions used their own protocols to collect whole blood in K2EDTA tubes. For TCRbeta analysis, collaborators shipped samples as frozen whole blood, isolated PBMCs, or DNA extracted from either of those sample types. The source material was peripheral blood. This clonotype originated in a woman aged 70-85 years with acute or convalescent COVID-19.

At the DNA level, the sequence is TGTGCCAGCAGCCCCCGGGGACAGGGCAGTCAGCCCCAGCATTTT. This encodes CASSPRGQGSQPQHF. Here the chain combines TRBV3-1 (or the pseudogene TRBV3-2) and TRBJ1-5, with 9 bases matching TRBD1. From the germline V gene (reference sequence), CDR1 is LGHDT and CDR2 is YNNKEL. The germline V end is reduced by 4 bases and the J end by 6 bases; junction bases left unmatched: 7. Including the terminal cysteine and phenylalanine, the CDR3 comprises 15 residues. Only the CDR3 DNA stays, 45 bases, in frame from base 1.